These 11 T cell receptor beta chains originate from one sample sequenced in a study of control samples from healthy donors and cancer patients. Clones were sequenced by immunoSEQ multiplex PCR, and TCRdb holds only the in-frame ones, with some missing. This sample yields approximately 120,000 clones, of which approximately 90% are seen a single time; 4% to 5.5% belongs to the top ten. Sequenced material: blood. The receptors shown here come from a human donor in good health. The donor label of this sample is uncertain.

CDR3 sequence: CASSEEASGGIDEQFF. The CDR3 DNA is TGTGCCAGCAGTGAAGAGGCTAGCGGGGGAATCGATGAGCAGTTCTTC. The J gene is TRBJ2-1, the V gene TRBV2, with 10 bases fitting TRBD2. This CDR3 comprises 16 residues. The V gene's germline CDR1 is SNHLY and CDR2 FYNNEI. J gave up 8 bases and V 1 base, and 8 bases lay outside the gene matches.

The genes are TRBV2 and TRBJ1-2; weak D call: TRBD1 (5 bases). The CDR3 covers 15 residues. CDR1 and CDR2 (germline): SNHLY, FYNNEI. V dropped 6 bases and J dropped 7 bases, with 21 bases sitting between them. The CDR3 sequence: CASSSSAGGVRGYTF. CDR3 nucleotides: TGTGCCAGCAGCTCTTCGGCGGGGGGGGTCCGTGGCTACACCTTC.

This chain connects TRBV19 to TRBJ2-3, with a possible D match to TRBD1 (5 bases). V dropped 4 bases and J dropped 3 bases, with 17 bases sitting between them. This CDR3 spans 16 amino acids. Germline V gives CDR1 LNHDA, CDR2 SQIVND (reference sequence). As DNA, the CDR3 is TGTGCCAGTAGTAGTGGACAATTCATGGGGACAGATACGCAGTATTTT. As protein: CASSSGQFMGTDTQYF.

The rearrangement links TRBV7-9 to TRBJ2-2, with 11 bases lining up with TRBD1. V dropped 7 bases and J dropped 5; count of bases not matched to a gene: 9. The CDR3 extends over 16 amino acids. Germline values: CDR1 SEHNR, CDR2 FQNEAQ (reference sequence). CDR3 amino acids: CASTPWGQGVTGELFF. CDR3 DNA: TGTGCCAGCACCCCATGGGGACAGGGGGTGACCGGGGAGCTGTTTTTT.

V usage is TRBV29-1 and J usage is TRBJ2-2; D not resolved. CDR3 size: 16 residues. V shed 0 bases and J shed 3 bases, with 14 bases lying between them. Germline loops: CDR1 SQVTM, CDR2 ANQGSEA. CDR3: CSVEERQTGDTGELFF. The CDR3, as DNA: TGCAGCGTTGAAGAACGTCAGACTGGGGACACCGGGGAGCTGTTTTTT.

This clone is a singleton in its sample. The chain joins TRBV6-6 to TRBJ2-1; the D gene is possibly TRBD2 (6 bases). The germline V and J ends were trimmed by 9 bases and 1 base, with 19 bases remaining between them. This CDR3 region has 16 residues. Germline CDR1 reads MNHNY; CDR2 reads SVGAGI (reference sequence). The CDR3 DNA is TGTGCCAGTCAGGAGGGGTTAATAGGTTCCTACAATGAGCAGTTCTTC. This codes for CASQEGLIGSYNEQFF.

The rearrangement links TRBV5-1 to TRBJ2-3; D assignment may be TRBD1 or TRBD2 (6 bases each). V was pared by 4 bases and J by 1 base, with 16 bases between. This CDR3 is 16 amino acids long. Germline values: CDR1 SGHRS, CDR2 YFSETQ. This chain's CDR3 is CASSPGDTDRTDTQYF. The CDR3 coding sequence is TGCGCCAGCAGCCCGGGGGACACCGATCGCACAGATACGCAGTATTTT.

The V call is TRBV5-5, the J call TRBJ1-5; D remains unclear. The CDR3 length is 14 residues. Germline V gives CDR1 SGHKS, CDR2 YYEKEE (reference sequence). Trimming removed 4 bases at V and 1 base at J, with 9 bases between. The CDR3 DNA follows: TGTGCCAGCAGCCTTCAAGGGAGCAATCAGCCCCAGCATTTT. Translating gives CASSLQGSNQPQHF.

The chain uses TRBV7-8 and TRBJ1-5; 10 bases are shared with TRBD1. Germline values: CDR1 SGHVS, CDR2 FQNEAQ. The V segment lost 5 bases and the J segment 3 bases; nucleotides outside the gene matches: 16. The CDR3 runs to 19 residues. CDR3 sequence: CASSPTTGGFIRFNQPQHF. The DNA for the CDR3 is TGTGCCAGCAGCCCCACGACAGGGGGCTTCATTCGATTCAATCAGCCCCAGCATTTT.

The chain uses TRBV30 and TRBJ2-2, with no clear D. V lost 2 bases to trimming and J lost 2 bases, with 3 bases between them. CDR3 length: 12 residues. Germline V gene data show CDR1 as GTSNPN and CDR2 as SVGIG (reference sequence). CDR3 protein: CAWSFNTGELFF. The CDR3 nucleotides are TGTGCCTGGAGTTTCAACACCGGGGAGCTGTTTTTT.

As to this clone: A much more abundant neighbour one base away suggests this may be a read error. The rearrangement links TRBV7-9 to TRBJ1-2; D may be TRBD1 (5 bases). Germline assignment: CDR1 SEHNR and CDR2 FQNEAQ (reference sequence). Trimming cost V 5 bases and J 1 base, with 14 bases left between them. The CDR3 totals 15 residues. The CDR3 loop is CASSPSTENNYGYTF. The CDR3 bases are TGTGCCAGCAGCCCTTCGACAGAGAATAACTATGGCTACACCTTC.